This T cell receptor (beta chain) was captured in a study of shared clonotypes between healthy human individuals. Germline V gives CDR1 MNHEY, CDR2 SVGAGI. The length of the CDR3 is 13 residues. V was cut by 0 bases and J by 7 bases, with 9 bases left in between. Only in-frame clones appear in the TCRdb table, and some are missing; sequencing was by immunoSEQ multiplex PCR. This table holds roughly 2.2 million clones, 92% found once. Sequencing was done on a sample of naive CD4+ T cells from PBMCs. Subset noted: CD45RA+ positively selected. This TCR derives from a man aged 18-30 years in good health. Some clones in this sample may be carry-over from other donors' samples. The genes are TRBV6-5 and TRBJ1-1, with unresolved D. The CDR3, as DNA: TGTGCCAGCAGTTACTCGAGGAGGTATGAAGCTTTCTTT. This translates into CASSYSRRYEAFF.